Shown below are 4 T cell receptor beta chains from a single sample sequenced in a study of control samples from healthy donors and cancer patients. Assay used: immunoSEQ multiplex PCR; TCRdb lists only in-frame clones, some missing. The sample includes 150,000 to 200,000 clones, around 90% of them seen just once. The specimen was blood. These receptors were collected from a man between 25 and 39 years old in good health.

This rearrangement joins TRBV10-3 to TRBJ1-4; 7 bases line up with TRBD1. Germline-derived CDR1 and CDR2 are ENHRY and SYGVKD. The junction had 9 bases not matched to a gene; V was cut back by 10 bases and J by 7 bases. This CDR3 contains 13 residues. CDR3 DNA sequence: TGTGCCACTTGGACAGGACAAGGTGAAAAACTGTTTTTT. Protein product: CATWTGQGEKLFF.

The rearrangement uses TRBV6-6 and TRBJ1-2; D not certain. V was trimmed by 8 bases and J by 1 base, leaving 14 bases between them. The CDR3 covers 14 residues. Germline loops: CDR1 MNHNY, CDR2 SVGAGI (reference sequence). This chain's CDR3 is CASLKNFYNYGYTF. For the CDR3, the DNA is TGTGCCAGCCTAAAGAACTTTTATAACTATGGCTACACCTTC.

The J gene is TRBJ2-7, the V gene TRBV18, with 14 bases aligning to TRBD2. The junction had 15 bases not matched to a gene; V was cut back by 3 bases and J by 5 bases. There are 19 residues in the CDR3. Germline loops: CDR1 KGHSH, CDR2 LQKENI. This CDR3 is CASSPSPGTSGSKVNEQYF. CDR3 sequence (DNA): TGTGCCAGCTCACCGAGCCCCGGGACTAGCGGGAGTAAGGTGAACGAGCAGTACTTC.

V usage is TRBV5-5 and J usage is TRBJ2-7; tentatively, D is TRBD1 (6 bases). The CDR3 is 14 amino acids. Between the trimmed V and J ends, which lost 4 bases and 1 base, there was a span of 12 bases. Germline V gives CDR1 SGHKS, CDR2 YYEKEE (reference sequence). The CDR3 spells CASSPERGSYEQYF. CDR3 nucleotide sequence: TGTGCCAGCAGCCCTGAGAGGGGGTCCTACGAGCAGTACTTC. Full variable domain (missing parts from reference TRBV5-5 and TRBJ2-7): DAGVTQSPTHLIKTRGQQVTLRCSPISGHKSVSWYQQVLGQGPQFIFQYYEKEERGRGNFPDRFSARQFPNYSSELNVNALLLGDSALYLCASSPERGSYEQYFGPGTRLTVT.